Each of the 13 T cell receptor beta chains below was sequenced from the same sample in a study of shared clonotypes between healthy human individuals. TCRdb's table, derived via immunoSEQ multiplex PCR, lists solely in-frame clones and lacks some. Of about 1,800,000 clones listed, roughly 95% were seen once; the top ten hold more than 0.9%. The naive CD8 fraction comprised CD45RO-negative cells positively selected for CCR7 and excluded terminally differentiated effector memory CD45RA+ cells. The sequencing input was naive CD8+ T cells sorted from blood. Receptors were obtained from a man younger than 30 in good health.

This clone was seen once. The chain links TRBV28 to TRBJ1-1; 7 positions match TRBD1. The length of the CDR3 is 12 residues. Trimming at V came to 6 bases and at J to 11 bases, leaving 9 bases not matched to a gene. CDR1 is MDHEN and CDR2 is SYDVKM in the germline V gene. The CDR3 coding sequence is TGTGCCAGCAGCCTCTCAGACAGGGTGGCTTTCTTT. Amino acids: CASSLSDRVAFF.

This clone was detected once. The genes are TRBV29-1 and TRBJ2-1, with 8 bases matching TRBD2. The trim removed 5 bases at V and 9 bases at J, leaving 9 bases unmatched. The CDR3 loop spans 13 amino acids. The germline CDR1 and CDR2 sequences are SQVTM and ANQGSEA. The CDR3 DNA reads TGCAGCGTTATCCTCGGGGGGGTCACTGAGCAGTTCTTC. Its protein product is CSVILGGVTEQFF.

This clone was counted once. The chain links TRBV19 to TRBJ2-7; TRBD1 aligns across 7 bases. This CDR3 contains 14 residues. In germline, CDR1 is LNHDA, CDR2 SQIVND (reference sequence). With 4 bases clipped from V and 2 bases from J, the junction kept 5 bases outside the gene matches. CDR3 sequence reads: CASSNRGHPYEQYF. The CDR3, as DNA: TGTGCCAGTAGTAACAGGGGACACCCCTACGAGCAGTACTTC.

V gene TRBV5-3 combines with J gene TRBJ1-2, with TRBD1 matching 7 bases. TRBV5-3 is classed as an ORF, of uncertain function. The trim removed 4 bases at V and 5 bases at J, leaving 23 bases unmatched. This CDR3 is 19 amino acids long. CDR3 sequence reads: CARSDGQEDLDAYRYGYTF. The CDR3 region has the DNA TGTGCCAGAAGCGACGGACAGGAGGACCTGGACGCGTATCGGTATGGCTACACCTTC.

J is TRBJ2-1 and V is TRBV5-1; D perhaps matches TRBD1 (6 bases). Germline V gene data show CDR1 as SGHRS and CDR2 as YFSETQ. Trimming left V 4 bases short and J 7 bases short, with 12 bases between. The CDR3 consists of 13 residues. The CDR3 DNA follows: TGCGCCAGCAGCCCACAGGGTCCGAATGAGCAGTTCTTC. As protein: CASSPQGPNEQFF.

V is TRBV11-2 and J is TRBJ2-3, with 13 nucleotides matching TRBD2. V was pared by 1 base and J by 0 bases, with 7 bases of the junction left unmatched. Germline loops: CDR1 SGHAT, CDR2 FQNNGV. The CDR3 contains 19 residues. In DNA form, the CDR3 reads TGTGCCAGCAGCTTAGTATGGTGGACTAGCGGGAGCAGCACAGATACGCAGTATTTT. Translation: CASSLVWWTSGSSTDTQYF. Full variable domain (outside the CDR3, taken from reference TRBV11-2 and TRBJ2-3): EAGVAQSPRYKIIEKRQSVAFWCNPISGHATLYWYQQILGQGPKLLIQFQNNGVVDDSQLPKDRFSAERLKGVDSTLKIQPAKLEDSAVYLCASSLVWWTSGSSTDTQYFGPGTRLTVL.

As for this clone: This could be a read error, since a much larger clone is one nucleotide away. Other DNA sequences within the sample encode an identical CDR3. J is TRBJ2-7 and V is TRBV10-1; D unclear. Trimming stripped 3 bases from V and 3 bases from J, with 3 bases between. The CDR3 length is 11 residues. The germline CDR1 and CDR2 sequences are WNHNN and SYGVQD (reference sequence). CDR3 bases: TGCGCCAGCAGTGACGGCTACGAGCAGTACTTC. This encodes CASSDGYEQYF.

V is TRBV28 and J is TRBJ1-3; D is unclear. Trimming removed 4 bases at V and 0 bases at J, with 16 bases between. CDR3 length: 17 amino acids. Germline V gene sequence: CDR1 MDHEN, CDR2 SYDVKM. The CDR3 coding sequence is TGTGCCAGCAGTTCCATCCTGGAAACCCTCTCTGGAAACACCATATATTTT. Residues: CASSSILETLSGNTIYF. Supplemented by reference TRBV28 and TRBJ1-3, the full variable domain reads DVKVTQSSRYLVKRTGEKVFLECVQDMDHENMFWYRQDPGLGLRLIYFSYDVKMKEKGDIPEGYSVSREKKERFSLILESASTNQTSMYLCASSSILETLSGNTIYFGEGSWLTVV.

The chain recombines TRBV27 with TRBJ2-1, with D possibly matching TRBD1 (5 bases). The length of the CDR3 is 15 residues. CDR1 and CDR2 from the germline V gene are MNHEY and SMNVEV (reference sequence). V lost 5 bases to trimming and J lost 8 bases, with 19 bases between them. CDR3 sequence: CASSHTGPVGDEQFF. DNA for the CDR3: TGTGCCAGCAGTCATACAGGTCCGGTAGGGGATGAGCAGTTCTTC.

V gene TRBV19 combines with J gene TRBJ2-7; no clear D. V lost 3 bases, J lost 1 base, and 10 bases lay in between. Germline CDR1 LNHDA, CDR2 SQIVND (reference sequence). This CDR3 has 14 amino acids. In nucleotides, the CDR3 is TGTGCCAGTAGTATCTCCTCCCTATCCTACGAGCAGTACTTC. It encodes CASSISSLSYEQYF.

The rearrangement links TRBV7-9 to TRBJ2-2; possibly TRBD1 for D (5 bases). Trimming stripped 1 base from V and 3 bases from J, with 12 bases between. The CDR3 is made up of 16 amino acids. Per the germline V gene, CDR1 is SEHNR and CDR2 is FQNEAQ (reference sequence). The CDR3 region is CASSLVKGRDTGELFF. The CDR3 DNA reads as TGTGCCAGCAGCTTAGTTAAAGGCAGGGACACCGGGGAGCTGTTTTTT.

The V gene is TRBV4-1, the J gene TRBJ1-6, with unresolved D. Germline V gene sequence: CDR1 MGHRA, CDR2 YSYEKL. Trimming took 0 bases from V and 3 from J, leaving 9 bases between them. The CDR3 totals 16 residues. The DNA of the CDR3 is TGCGCCAGCAGCCAAGAATTTGGTATCTATAATTCACCCCTCCACTTT. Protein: CASSQEFGIYNSPLHF.

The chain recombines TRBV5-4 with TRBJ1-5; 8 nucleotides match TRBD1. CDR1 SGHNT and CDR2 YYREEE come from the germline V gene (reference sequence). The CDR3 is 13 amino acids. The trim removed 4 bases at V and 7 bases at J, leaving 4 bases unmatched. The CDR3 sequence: CASSGGTGQPQHF. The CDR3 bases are TGTGCCAGCAGCGGGGGGACAGGCCAGCCCCAGCATTTT.